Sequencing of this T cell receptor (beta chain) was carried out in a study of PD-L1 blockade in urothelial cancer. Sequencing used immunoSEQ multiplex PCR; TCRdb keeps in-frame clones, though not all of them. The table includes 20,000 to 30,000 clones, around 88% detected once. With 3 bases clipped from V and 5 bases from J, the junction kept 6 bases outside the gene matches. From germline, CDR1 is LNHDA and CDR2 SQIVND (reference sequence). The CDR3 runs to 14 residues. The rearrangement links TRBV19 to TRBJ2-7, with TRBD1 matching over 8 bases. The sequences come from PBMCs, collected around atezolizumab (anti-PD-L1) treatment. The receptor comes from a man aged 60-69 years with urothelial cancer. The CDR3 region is CASSIRGQLHEQYF. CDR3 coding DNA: TGTGCCAGTAGTATCAGGGGGCAACTCCACGAGCAGTACTTC.